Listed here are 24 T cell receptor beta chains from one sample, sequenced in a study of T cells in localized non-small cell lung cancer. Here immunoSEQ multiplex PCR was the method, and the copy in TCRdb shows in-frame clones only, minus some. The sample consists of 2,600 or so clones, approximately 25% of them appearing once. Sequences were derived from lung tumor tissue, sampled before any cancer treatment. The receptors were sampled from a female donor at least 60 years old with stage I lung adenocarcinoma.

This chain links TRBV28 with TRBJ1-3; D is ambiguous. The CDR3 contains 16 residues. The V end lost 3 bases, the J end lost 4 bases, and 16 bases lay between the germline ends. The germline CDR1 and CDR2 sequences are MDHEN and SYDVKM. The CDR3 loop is CASSFLYWGSGNTIYF. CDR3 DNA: TGTGCCAGCAGTTTTCTTTATTGGGGATCCGGAAACACCATATATTTT.

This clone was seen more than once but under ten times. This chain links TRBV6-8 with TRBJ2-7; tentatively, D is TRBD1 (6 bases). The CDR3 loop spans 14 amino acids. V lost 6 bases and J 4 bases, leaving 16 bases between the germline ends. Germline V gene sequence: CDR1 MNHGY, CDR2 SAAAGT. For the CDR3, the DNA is TGTGCCAGCAGACAACGGGACAACGCGTACGAGCAGTACTTC. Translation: CASRQRDNAYEQYF.

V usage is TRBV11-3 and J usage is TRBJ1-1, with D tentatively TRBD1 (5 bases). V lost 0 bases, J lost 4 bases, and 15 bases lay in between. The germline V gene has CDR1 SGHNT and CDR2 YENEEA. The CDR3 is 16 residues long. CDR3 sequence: CASSLEPGRRLTEAFF. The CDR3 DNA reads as TGTGCCAGCAGCTTAGAACCGGGACGGAGACTCACTGAAGCTTTCTTT.

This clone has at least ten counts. CDR3 in amino acids: CASSLPGSGSYEQYF. The DNA for the CDR3 is TGTGCCAGCAGCCTGCCGGGTTCCGGATCCTACGAGCAGTACTTC. V is TRBV11-3 and J is TRBJ2-7; D unclear. The length of the CDR3 is 15 residues. Germline V gives CDR1 SGHNT, CDR2 YENEEA. V was pared by 5 bases and J by 1 base, with 15 bases between.

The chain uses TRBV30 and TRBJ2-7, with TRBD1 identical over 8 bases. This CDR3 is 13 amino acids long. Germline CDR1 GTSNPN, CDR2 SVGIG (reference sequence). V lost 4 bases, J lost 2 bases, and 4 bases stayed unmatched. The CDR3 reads CAWNPRGPYEQYF. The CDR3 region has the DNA TGTGCCTGGAACCCCAGGGGGCCCTACGAGCAGTACTTC.

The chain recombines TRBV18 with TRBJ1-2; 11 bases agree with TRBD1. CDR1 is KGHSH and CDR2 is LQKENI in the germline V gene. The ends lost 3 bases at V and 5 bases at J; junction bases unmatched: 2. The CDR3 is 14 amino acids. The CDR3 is CASSPGQGGYGYTF. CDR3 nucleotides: TGTGCCAGCTCACCGGGACAGGGGGGATATGGCTACACCTTC.

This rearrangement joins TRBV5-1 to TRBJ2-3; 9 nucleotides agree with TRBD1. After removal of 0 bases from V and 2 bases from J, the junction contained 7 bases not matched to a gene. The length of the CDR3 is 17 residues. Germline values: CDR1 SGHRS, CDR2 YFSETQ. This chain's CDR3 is CASSLDPGTGYTDTQYF. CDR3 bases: TGCGCCAGCAGCTTGGACCCCGGGACAGGGTACACAGATACGCAGTATTTT.

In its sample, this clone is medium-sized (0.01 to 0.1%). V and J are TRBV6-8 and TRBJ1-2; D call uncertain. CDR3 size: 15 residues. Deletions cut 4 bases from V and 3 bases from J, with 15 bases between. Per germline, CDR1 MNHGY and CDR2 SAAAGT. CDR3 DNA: TGTGCCAGCAGTTTGCGGGTCTTGGAGGACTATGGCTACACCTTC. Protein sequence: CASSLRVLEDYGYTF.

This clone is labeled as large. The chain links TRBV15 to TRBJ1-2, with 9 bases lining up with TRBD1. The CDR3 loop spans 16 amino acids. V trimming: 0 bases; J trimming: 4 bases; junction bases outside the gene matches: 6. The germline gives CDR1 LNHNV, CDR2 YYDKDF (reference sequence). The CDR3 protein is CATSRDPGQGSYGYTF. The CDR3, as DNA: TGTGCCACCAGCAGAGATCCCGGACAGGGGAGCTATGGCTACACCTTC.

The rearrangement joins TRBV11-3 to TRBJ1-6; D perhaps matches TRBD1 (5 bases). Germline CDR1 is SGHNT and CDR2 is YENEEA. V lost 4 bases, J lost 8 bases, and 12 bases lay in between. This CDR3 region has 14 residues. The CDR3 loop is CASSSRQIYSPLHF. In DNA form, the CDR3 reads TGTGCCAGCAGCTCCCGACAGATATATTCACCCCTCCACTTT.

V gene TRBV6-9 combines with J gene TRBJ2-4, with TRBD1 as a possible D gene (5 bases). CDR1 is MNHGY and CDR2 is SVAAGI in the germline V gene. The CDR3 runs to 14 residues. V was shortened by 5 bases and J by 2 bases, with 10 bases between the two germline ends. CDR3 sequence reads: CASSPPGSKNIQYF. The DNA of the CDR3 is TGTGCCAGCAGTCCCCCAGGGTCCAAAAACATTCAGTACTTC.

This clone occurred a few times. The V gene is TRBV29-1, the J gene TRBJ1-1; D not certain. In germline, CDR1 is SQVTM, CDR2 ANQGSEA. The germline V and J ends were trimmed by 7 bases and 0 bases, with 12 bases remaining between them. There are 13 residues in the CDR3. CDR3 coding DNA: TGCAGCGGCTCAACAGCTATGAACACTGAAGCTTTCTTT. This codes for CSGSTAMNTEAFF.

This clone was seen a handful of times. The CDR3 bases are TGTGCCAGCAGCCAAGATCCAAGGATAGACTACACCTTC. It codes for CASSQDPRIDYTF. The chain combines TRBV14 with TRBJ1-2; D is ambiguous. V was shortened by 0 bases and J by 10 bases, with 12 bases between the two germline ends. CDR1 SGHDN and CDR2 FVKESK come from the germline V gene. The CDR3 covers 13 residues.

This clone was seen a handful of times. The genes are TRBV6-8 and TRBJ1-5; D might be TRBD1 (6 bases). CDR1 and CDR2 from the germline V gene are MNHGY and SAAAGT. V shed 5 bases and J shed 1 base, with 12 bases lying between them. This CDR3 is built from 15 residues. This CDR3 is CASSHTGRSNQPQHF. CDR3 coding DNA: TGTGCCAGCAGTCATACAGGGAGAAGCAATCAGCCCCAGCATTTT.

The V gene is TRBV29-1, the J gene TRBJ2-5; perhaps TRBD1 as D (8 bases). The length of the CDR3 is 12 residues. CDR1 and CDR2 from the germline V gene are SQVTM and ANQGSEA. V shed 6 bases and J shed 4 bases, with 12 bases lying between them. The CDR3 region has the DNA TGCAGCGTAAACAGGGGGGGAGAGACCCAGTACTTC. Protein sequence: CSVNRGGETQYF.

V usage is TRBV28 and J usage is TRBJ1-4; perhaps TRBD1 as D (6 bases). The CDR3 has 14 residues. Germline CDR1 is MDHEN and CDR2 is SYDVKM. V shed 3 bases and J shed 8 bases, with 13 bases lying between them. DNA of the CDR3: TGTGCCAGCAGTTTTCGGGGGCGCGGGGAAAAACTGTTTTTT. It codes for CASSFRGRGEKLFF.

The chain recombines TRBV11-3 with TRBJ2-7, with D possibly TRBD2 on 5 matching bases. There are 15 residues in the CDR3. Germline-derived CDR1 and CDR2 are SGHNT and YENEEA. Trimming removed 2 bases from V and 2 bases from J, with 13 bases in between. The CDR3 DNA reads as TGTGCCAGCAGCTTACGCCGCCGGGAAACCTACGAGCAGTACTTC. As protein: CASSLRRRETYEQYF.

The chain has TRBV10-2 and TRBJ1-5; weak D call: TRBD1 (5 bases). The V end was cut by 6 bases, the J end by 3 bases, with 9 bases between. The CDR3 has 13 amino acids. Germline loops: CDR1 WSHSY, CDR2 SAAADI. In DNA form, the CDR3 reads TGCGCCAGCAGGGGAGGGGTCAATCAGCCCCAGCATTTT. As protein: CASRGGVNQPQHF.

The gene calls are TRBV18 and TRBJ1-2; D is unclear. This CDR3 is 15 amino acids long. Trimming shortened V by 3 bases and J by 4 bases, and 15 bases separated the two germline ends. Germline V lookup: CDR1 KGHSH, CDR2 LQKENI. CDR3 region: CASSPNPGATYGYTF. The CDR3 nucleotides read TGTGCCAGCTCACCGAATCCGGGAGCTACCTATGGCTACACCTTC. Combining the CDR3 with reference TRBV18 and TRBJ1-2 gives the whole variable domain NAGVMQNPRHLVRRRGQEARLRCSPMKGHSHVYWYRQLPEEGLKFMVYLQKENIIDESGMPKERFSAEFPKEGPSILRIQQVVRGDSAAYFCASSPNPGATYGYTFGSGTRLTVV.

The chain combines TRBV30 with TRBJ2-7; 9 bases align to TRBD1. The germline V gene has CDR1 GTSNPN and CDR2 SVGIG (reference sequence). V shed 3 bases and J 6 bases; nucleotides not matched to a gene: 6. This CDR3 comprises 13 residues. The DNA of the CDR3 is TGTGCCTGGAGGGGACAGGGAAGGAGCGAGCAGTACTTC. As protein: CAWRGQGRSEQYF.

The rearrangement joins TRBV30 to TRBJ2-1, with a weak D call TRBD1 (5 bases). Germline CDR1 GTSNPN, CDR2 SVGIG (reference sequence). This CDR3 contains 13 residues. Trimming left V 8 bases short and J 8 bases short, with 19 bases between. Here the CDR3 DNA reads TGTGCCCGGGTTAGGGCAGACAGCGATGAGCAGTTCTTC. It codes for CARVRADSDEQFF.

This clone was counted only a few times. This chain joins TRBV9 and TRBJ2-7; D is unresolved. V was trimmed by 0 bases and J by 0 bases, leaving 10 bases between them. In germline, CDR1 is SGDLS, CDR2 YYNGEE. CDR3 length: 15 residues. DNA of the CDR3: TGTGCCAGCAGCGTAGAGGACGGAAGCTCCTACGAGCAGTACTTC. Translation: CASSVEDGSSYEQYF.

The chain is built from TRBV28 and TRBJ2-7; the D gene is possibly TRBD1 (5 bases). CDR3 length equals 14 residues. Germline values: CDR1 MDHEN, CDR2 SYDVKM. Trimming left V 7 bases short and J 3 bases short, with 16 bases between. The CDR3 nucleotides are TGTGCCAGCAACCTTCAGGGAACGCGCTACGAGCAGTACTTC. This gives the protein CASNLQGTRYEQYF. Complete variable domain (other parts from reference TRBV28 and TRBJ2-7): DVKVTQSSRYLVKRTGEKVFLECVQDMDHENMFWYRQDPGLGLRLIYFSYDVKMKEKGDIPEGYSVSREKKERFSLILESASTNQTSMYLCASNLQGTRYEQYFGPGTRLTVT.

The DNA of the CDR3 is TGCGCCAGCAGCTTGCTGGTGGGCGGGAAGAGGTACGAGCAGTACTTC. The encoded protein is CASSLLVGGKRYEQYF. The rearrangement links TRBV5-1 to TRBJ2-7; the D gene is possibly TRBD2 (6 bases). Per the germline V gene, CDR1 is SGHRS and CDR2 is YFSETQ. The CDR3 extends over 16 amino acids. Trimming left V 1 base short and J 4 bases short, with 18 bases between.